The TCR beta chain described here comes from a study of T cell responses to AZD1222 COVID-19 vaccine. Overall study findings and caveats: The sample set comprised mostly white British donors with more females, and clonal diversity was possibly underestimated.

Here immunoSEQ multiplex PCR was the method, and the copy in TCRdb shows in-frame clones only, minus some. The data contain approximately 180,000 clones, around 88% of them singletons. On this clone itself: As yet, its antigen is unknown.

The CDR3 is 14 amino acids. Germline assignment: CDR1 SGHTA and CDR2 FQGNSA. Trimming shortened V by 5 bases and J by 1 base, and 8 bases separated the two germline ends. This specimen was peripheral blood, taken on day 0 of AZD1222 vaccination. The clonotype originates from an adult in good health. The J gene is TRBJ2-2, the V gene TRBV7-2; D uncertain. CDR3 sequence reads: CASSATVNTGELFF. The CDR3 DNA follows: TGTGCCAGCAGCGCGACTGTGAACACCGGGGAGCTGTTTTTT.